This is a list of T cell receptor beta chains from one sample in a study of vaccination and CD4 T cells after COVID-19. Via MiXCR, TCRdb re-called the PCR reads, giving one row per CDR3 protein. The sample contains under 25,000 distinct CDR3 sequences, about a third of which appear only once. No antigen has been assigned to these receptors. The material was CD4+ T cells from blood, cultured in vitro, obtained about 7 months after SARS-CoV-2 vaccination. These TCRs come from a human donor who had recovered from COVID-19. Each CDR3 is given with its conserved first and last residue. The D gene is left open where the match is weak. Rows may omit the clone size; those that give it use once, few, many or a size class.

D gene | clone size | CDR3 length | J gene | V gene | CDR3 DNA | CDR3 protein
NA | few | 18 | TRBJ2-7 | TRBV28 | TGTGCCAGCAGTCGAAATTCGGGTGGGGCGGTCTCCTCCTACGAGCAGTACTTC | CASSRNSGGAVSSYEQYF
NA | NA | 15 | TRBJ2-7 | TRBV5-8 | TGTGCCAGCAGCTTGGTAGGGACCGCACAGGACGAGCAGTACTTC | CASSLVGTAQDEQYF
NA | few | 13 | TRBJ1-2 | TRBV20-1 | TGCAGTGCTGAAGTGATGCCAATTGGCGGCTACACCTTC | CSAEVMPIGGYTF
NA | NA | 15 | TRBJ1-2 | TRBV10-3 | TGTGCCATCAGTGAGTCCCCAGCAAATCTCTATGGCTACACCTTC | CAISESPANLYGYTF
NA | few | 14 | TRBJ1-5 | TRBV20-1 | TGCAGTGCTGCGACAGTTAATAGCAATCAGCCCCAGCATTTT | CSAATVNSNQPQHF
NA | few | 15 | TRBJ2-7 | TRBV6-5 | TGTGCCAGCAGTTGGACAGCCGAGAACTCCTACGAGCAGTACTTC | CASSWTAENSYEQYF
TRBD1 | NA | 15 | TRBJ2-1 | TRBV6-1 | TGTGCCAGCAGTCGGACCAGGACAGGGTTTTTTGAGCAGTTCTTC | CASSRTRTGFFEQFF
NA | NA | 12 | TRBJ1-1 | TRBV6-1 | TGTGCCAGCAGACAGCTCTACACTGAAGCTTTCTTT | CASRQLYTEAFF
NA | few | 14 | TRBJ1-6 | TRBV28 | TGTGCCAGCAGAACGAGACCCCATAATTCACCCCTCCACTTT | CASRTRPHNSPLHF
NA | medium-sized | 15 | TRBJ2-7 | TRBV7-9 | TGTGCCAGCACCCTTTTCCCCACAGGCTCCTACGAGCAGTACTTC | CASTLFPTGSYEQYF
NA | few | 13 | TRBJ2-5 | TRBV19 | TGTGCCAGTAGTATATCAGGGTGGGAGACCCAGTACTTC | CASSISGWETQYF
NA | NA | 12 | TRBJ2-7 | TRBV19 | TGTGCCAGTAAAGGCGCAGGATACGAGCAGTACTTC | CASKGAGYEQYF
NA | few | 14 | TRBJ2-3 | TRBV7-2 | TGTGCCAGCAGCTTCCAGGGGTGGACAGATACGCAGTATTTT | CASSFQGWTDTQYF
NA | NA | 15 | TRBJ2-4 | TRBV20-1 | TGCAGTGCTTCCCCCGTACGGGGAGCCAAAAACATTCAGTACTTC | CSASPVRGAKNIQYF
TRBD1 | few | 14 | TRBJ2-5 | TRBV6-1 | TGTGCCAGCAGTGTTGACAGGGGTGTGGAGACCCAGTACTTC | CASSVDRGVETQYF
TRBD2 | NA | 17 | TRBJ2-7 | TRBV19 | TGTGCCAGTAGTATCGGAATAACTAGCGCTAGCTCCTACGAGCAGTACTTC | CASSIGITSASSYEQYF
NA | few | 13 | TRBJ2-3 | TRBV15 | TGTGCCACCAGCAGACCAATGACAGATACGCAGTATTTT | CATSRPMTDTQYF
NA | NA | 14 | TRBJ2-5 | TRBV18 | TGTGCCAGCTCACCATCAGGGGCCCAAGAGACCCAGTACTTC | CASSPSGAQETQYF
TRBD1 | NA | 18 | TRBJ1-1 | TRBV7-2 | TGTGCCAGCAGCTTAGGTTCCCGGACAGGGGAAAGGGGCACTGAAGCTTTCTTT | CASSLGSRTGERGTEAFF
NA | NA | 16 | TRBJ2-7 | TRBV4-2 | TGTGCCAGCAGCCAAGAGTACAGCGAGCCCTCCTACGAGCAGTACTTC | CASSQEYSEPSYEQYF
NA | NA | 12 | TRBJ2-7 | TRBV20-1 | TGCAGTGCTCCGACAGGAACCGAAGGGCAGTACTTC | CSAPTGTEGQYF
TRBD2 | NA | 14 | TRBJ2-3 | TRBV20-1 | TGCAGTGCCCCGCTAGCGGGGAGCACAGATACGCAGTATTTT | CSAPLAGSTDTQYF
NA | NA | 15 | TRBJ2-3 | TRBV7-2 | TGTGCCAGCAGCTTAGGTAGCGGTATTCCAGATACGCAGTATTTT | CASSLGSGIPDTQYF
NA | NA | 13 | TRBJ2-3 | TRBV28 | TGTGCCAGCAGGCCTGGGGGCACAGATACGCAGTATTTT | CASRPGGTDTQYF
TRBD2 | few | 16 | TRBJ2-7 | TRBV28 | TGTGCCAGCAGTCCGGCGGGACTAGCGGGAGCCTACGAGCAGTACTTC | CASSPAGLAGAYEQYF
TRBD1 | few | 16 | TRBJ2-5 | TRBV6-2/TRBV6-3 | TGTGCCAGCAGGGATCCCGGGACAGGGGAGATAGGGACCCAGTACTTC | CASRDPGTGEIGTQYF
TRBD1 | NA | 14 | TRBJ1-2 | TRBV7-2 | TGTGCCAGCAGCCCGGACAGGGTAATCTATAGCTACACCTTC | CASSPDRVIYSYTF
NA | once | 14 | TRBJ1-1 | TRBV6-2/TRBV6-3 | TGTGCCAGCAAAAGCGGTCTGGGGAACACTGAAGCTTTCTTT | CASKSGLGNTEAFF
TRBD2 | NA | 17 | TRBJ2-1 | TRBV28 | TGTGCCAGCAGCCTCCCTCTTGGGGCGGGAGCCTACAATGAGCAGTTCTTC | CASSLPLGAGAYNEQFF
NA | NA | 15 | TRBJ2-3 | TRBV25-1 | TGTGCCAGCAGTGAATTGGGCAGCAGCACAGATACGCAGTATTTT | CASSELGSSTDTQYF
TRBD1 | medium-sized | 15 | TRBJ1-6 | TRBV15 | TGTGCCACCAGCATCCGGGACAGGGAGGGATCACCCCTCCACTTT | CATSIRDREGSPLHF
NA | NA | 12 | TRBJ2-3 | TRBV10-3 | TGTGCCTCGGGAGAGGGCACAGATACGCAGTATTTT | CASGEGTDTQYF
TRBD1 | NA | 17 | TRBJ1-5 | TRBV6-1 | TGTGCCAGCAGTCCCACAGGGGGTCCGTATAGCAATCAGCCCCAGCATTTT | CASSPTGGPYSNQPQHF
TRBD2 | NA | 18 | TRBJ2-3 | TRBV28 | TGTGCCAGCAGTCCGCAAATCGGGACTAGCGCTATGAGGGATACGCAGTATTTT | CASSPQIGTSAMRDTQYF
TRBD2 | NA | 14 | TRBJ2-7 | TRBV5-5 | TGTGCCAGCAGCTCGCGCGGGGGGGGCTACGAGCAGTACTTC | CASSSRGGGYEQYF
TRBD2 | NA | 14 | TRBJ2-2 | TRBV20-1 | TGCAGTGCTAGTACTAGCGGGATTATCGGGGAGCTGTTTTTT | CSASTSGIIGELFF
NA | NA | 15 | TRBJ2-7 | TRBV19 | TGTGCCAGTAGTTCCTCCTTGGCGGGACCCTACGAGCAGTACTTC | CASSSSLAGPYEQYF
TRBD2 | NA | 15 | TRBJ2-7 | TRBV5-4 | TGTGCCAGCAGCCGCCAAGCGGGGGAACCATACGAGCAGTACTTC | CASSRQAGEPYEQYF
TRBD1 | few | 15 | TRBJ2-5 | TRBV10-3 | TGTGCCAGCAGAAAACGAACAGGGGCGCAAGAGACCCAGTACTTC | CASRKRTGAQETQYF
TRBD1 | NA | 16 | TRBJ1-2 | TRBV28 | TGTGCCAGCAGCCACCAGGGGGGGCTCCCGGGCTATGGCTACACCTTC | CASSHQGGLPGYGYTF
NA | few | 16 | TRBJ1-5 | TRBV28 | TGTGCCAGCAGTGGGGCCGCGGGACACTTATATCAGCCCCAGCATTTT | CASSGAAGHLYQPQHF